This TCR beta chain was obtained from a study of CD8+ T cells in alopecia areata. General study findings and limits: TCR sharing across patients was less clear than in mice, possibly HLA-related.

Extracted from the samples, RNA was reverse transcribed into cDNA to serve as the sequencing template. Profiled with immunoSEQ multiplex PCR; TCRdb holds only in-frame clones, not every one. The sample lists 37,000 or so clones; around 50% were seen once. Details on this clone: Its target is not known.

Germline V gene data show CDR1 as SEHNR and CDR2 as FQNEAQ (reference sequence). CDR3 size: 15 residues. With 5 bases removed from V and 0 bases from J, the gap between germline ends came to 13 bases. CD25+CD127- cells were obtained by sorting CD4+ cells, for four to six patients. This receptor was obtained from a human donor with alopecia areata. The V gene is TRBV7-9, the J gene TRBJ1-1, with D possibly being TRBD1 (6 bases). The specimen sequenced was CD4+ Tregs sorted from blood. The CDR3 loop reads CASSHQGPLNTEAFF. DNA for the CDR3: TGTGCCAGCAGCCACCAGGGGCCTCTGAACACTGAAGCTTTCTTT.